This T cell receptor (beta chain) came from a study of blood T cell repertoires in COVID-19. Looking at the study overall: T cells, B-cell-depleted T cells, or PBMCs supplied cDNA or gDNA.

Only one count was recorded for this clone. Germline V CDR1 and CDR2: ENHRY, SYGVKD. V lost 7 bases and J 0 bases, leaving 16 bases between the germline ends. There are 16 residues in the CDR3. Original processing notes: How many nucleated cells were present was estimated from reference gene primer amplification. Sequencing used immunoSEQ multiplex PCR; TCRdb keeps in-frame clones, though not all of them. That table furnishes V, J and clone size, whereas the DNA furnished D and trimming. The data hold some 220,000 clones, with approximately 84% observed a single time. V and J are TRBV10-3 and TRBJ2-1; the D gene is possibly TRBD1 (6 bases). Material: peripheral blood. The TCR sequence derives from a man aged 50 to 60 with acute or convalescent COVID-19. CDR3 in amino acids: CAITATQGSSYNEQFF. The CDR3 coding sequence is TGTGCCATCACCGCCACACAGGGCAGCTCCTACAATGAGCAGTTCTTC.